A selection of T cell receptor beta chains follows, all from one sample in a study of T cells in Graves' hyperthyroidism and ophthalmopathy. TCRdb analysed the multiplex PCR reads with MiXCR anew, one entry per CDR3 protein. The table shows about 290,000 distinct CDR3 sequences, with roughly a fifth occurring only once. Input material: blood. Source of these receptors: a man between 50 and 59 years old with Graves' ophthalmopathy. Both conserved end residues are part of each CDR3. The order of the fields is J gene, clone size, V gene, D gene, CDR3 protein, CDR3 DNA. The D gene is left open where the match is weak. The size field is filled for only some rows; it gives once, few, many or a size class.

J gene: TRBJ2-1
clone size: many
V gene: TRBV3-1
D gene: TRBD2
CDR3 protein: CASSQVSGSTHNEQFF
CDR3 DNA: TGTGCCAGCAGCCAAGTCAGCGGGAGCACCCACAATGAGCAGTTCTTC

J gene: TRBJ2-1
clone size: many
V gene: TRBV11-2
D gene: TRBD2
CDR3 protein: CASSPTSPKINEQFF
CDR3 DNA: TGTGCCAGCAGCCCGACTAGCCCGAAGATAAATGAGCAGTTCTTC

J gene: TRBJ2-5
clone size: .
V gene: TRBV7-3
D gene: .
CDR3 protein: CASSQGPDETQYF
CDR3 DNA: TGTGCCAGCAGTCAAGGCCCGGATGAGACCCAGTACTTC

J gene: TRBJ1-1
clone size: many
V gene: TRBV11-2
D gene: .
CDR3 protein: CASSFEVRTEAFF
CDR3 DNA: TGTGCCAGCAGCTTTGAAGTAAGGACTGAAGCTTTCTTT

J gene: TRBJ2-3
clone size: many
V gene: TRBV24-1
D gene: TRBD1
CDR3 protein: CATSVQTGAATDTQYF
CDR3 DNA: TGTGCCACCAGTGTTCAGACAGGGGCGGCCACAGATACGCAGTATTTT

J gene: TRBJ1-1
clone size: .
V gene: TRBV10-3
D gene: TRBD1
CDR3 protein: CAISADRGGRAFF
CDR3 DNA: TGTGCCATCAGTGCCGACAGGGGAGGGCGGGCTTTCTTT

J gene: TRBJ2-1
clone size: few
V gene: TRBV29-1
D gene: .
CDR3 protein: CSVGQPGNEQFF
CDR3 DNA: TGCAGCGTGGGACAACCGGGCAATGAGCAGTTCTTC

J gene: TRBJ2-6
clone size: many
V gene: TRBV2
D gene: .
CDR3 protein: CASRKGANVLTF
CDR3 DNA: TGTGCCAGCCGTAAGGGGGCCAACGTCCTGACTTTC

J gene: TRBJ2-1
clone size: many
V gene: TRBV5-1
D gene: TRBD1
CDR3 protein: CASSSIPGTGTLREQFF
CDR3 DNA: TGCGCCAGCAGCTCTATCCCCGGGACAGGGACCCTCAGGGAGCAGTTCTTC

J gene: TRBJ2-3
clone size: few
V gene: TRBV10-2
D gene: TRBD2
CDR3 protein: CASSESLRAGGGDTQYF
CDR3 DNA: TGCGCCAGCAGTGAGTCGTTACGAGCGGGAGGAGGAGATACGCAGTATTTT